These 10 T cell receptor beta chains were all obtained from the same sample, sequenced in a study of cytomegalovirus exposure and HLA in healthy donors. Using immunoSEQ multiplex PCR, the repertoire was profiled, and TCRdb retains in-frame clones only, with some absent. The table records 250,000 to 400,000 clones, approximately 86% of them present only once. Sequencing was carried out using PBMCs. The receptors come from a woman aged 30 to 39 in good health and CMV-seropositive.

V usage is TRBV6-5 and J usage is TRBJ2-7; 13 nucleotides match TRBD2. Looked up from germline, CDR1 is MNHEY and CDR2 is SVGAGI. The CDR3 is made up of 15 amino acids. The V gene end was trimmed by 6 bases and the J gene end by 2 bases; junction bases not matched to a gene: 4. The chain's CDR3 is CASSPGLAGAYEQYF. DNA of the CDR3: TGTGCCAGCAGCCCCGGACTAGCGGGAGCCTACGAGCAGTACTTC.

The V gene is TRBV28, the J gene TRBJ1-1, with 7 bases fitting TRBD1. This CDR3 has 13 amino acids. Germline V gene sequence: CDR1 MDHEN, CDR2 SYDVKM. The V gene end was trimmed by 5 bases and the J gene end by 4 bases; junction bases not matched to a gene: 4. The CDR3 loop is CASSATGSTEAFF. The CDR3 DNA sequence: TGTGCCAGCAGTGCGACAGGGAGCACTGAAGCTTTCTTT.

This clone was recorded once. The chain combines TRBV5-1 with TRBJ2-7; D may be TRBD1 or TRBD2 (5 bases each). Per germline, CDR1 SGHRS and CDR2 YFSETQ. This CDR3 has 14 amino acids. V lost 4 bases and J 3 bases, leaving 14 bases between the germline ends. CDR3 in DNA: TGCGCCAGCAGCCCCCGGGACCCAATCTACGAGCAGTACTTC. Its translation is CASSPRDPIYEQYF.

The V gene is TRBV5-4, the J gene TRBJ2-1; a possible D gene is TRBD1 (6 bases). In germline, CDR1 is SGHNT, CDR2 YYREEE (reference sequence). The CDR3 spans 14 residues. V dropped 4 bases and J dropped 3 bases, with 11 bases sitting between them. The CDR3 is CASSPGTNYNEQFF. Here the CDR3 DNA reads TGTGCCAGCAGCCCCGGGACAAACTACAATGAGCAGTTCTTC.

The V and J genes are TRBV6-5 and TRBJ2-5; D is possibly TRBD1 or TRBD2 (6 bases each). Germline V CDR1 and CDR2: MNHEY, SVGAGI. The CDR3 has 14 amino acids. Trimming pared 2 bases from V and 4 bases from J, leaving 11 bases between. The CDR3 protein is CASSYIGGRETQYF. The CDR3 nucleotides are TGTGCCAGCAGTTACATTGGGGGGCGAGAGACCCAGTACTTC.

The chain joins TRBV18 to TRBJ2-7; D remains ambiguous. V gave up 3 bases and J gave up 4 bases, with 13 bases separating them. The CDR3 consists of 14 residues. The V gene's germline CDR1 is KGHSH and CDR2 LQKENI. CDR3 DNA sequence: TGTGCCAGCTCACCTAAGGTTGGCCCATACGAGCAGTACTTC. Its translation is CASSPKVGPYEQYF.

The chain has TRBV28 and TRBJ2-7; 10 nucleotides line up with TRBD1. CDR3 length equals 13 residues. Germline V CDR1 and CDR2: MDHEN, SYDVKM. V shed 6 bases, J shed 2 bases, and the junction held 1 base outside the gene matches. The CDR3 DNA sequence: TGTGCCAGCAGAGGGACAGGGGCCTACGAGCAGTACTTC. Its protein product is CASRGTGAYEQYF.

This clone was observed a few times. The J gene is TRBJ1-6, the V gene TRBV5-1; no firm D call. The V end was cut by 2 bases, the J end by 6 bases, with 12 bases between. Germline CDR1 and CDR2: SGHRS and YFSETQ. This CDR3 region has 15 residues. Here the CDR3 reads CASSFGTEGNSPLHF. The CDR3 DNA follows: TGCGCCAGCAGCTTCGGAACAGAGGGTAATTCACCCCTCCACTTT.

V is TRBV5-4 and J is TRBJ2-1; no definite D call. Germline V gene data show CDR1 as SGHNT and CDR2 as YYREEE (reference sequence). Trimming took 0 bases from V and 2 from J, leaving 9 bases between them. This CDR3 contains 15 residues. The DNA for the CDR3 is TGTGCCAGCAGCTTGGGGGCAGAGACCTACAATGAGCAGTTCTTC. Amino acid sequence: CASSLGAETYNEQFF.

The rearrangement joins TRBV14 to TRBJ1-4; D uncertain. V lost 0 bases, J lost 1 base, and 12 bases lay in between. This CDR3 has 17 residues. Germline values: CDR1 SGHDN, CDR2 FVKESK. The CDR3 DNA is TGTGCCAGCAGCCAAGAAGTGGCAGCCAGAACTAATGAAAAACTGTTTTTT. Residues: CASSQEVAARTNEKLFF.